This paragraph covers one T cell receptor beta chain sequence. This specimen comes from a study of blood T cell repertoires in COVID-19. Sequenced by immunoSEQ multiplex PCR; TCRdb stores in-frame clones only, minus some. The sample lists around 74,000 clones, around 88% occurring once. V lost 3 bases to trimming and J lost 7 bases; unmatched junction nucleotides: 6. Germline V CDR1 and CDR2: SGHRS, YFSETQ. The CDR3 sequence is 14 residues long. Source material: peripheral blood. The sequence derives from a man in his thirties or forties with acute or convalescent COVID-19. The chain couples TRBV5-1 to TRBJ1-4; TRBD1 agrees at 7 bases. The CDR3 DNA reads TGCGCCAGCAGCTCGAGGGGGCGGGGTGAAAAACTGTTTTTT. The encoded protein is CASSSRGRGEKLFF.